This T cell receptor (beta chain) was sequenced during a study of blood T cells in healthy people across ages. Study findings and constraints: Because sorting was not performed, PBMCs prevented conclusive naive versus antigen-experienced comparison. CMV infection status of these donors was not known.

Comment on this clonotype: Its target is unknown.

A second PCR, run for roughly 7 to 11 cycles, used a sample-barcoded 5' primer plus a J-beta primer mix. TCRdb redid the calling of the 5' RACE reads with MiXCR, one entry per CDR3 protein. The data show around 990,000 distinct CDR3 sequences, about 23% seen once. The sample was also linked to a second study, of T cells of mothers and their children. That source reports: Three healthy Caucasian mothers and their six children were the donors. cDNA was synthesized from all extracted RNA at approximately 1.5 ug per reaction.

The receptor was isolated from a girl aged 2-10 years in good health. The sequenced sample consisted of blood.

CDR3 residues: CAISVVGSTDTQYF. Written as DNA, the CDR3 is TGTGCCATCAGTGTTGTGGGAAGCACAGATACGCAGTATTTT. The V and J genes are TRBV10-3 and TRBJ2-3; D remains unclear. The V end was cut by 4 bases, the J end by 0 bases, with 8 bases between. Germline V lookup: CDR1 ENHRY, CDR2 SYGVKD. The CDR3 has 14 residues.